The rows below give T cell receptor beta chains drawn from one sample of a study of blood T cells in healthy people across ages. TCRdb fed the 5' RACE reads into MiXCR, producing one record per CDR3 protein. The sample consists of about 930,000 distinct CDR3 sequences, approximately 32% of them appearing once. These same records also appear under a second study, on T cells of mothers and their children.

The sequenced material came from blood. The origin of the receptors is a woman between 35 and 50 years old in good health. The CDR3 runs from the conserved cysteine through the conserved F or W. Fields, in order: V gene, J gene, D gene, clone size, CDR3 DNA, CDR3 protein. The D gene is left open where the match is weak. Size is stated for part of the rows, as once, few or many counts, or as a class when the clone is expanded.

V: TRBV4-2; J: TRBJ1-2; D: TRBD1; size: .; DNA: TGTGCCAGCAGCGTATTTCAGGGGGCCGTAGGCGATGGCTACACCTTC; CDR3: CASSVFQGAVGDGYTF
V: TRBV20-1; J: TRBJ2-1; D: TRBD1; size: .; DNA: TGCAGTGCTTCAGCGGGACAGGGCTCCTACAATGAGCAGTTCTTC; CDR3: CSASAGQGSYNEQFF
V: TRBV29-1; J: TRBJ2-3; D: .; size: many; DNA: TGCAGCGTTGAAGCGAATACAGATACGCAGTATTTT; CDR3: CSVEANTDTQYF
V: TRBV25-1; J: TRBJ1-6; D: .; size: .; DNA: TGTGCCAGCAAGGGGACGCCGAAGACGAGCACCCTCCACTTT; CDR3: CASKGTPKTSTLHF
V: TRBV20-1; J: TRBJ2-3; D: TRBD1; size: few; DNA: TGCAGTGCTAGAGAGACAGGGGCCACAGATACGCAGTATTTT; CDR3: CSARETGATDTQYF
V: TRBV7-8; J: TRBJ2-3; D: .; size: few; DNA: TGTGCCAGCAGCTCCTCACGGTGGGGGGTAGGCGCAGATACGCAGTATTTT; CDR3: CASSSSRWGVGADTQYF
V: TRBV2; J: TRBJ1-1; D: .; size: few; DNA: TGTGCCAGCAGGCGGGAACAGGGAAACACTGAAGCTTTCTTT; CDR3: CASRREQGNTEAFF
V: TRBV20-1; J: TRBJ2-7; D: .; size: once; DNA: TGCAGTGCTAGAGGGCTGGGGTCACCCTACGAGCAGTACTTC; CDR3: CSARGLGSPYEQYF
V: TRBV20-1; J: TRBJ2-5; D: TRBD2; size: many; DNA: TGCAGTGCACCTGCCGGGACTAGCGGGGGGACCCAGTACTTC; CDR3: CSAPAGTSGGTQYF
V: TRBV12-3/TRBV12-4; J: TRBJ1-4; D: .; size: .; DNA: TGTGCCTGCAGTGGACCCGGGGTTGCAACTAATGAAAAACTGTTTTTT; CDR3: CACSGPGVATNEKLFF
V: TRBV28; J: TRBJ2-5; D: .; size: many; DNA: TGTGCCAGCAGCCTCGGGACATATGAGACCCAGTACTTC; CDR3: CASSLGTYETQYF
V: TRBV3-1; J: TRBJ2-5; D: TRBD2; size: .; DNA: TGTGCCAGCAGCCAAGAAAGGACTAGCGGGGGGGAGACCCAGTACTTC; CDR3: CASSQERTSGGETQYF
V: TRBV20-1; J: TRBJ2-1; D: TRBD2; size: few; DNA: TGCAGTGCGGGACTAGCGGGGGATTACAATGAGCAGTTCTTC; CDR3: CSAGLAGDYNEQFF
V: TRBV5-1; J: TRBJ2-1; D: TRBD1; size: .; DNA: TGCGCCAGCCGTGAGGACAGGGGGCCGTACGAGCAGTTCTTC; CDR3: CASREDRGPYEQFF
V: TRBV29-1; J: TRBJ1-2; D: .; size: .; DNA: TGCAGCGTTGAAGATCAGACCTCCCGCTACACCTTC; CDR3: CSVEDQTSRYTF
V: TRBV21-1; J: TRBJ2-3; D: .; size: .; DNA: TGTGCCAGCAGCACCCTGGGACTCGAGCAGTATTTT; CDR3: CASSTLGLEQYF
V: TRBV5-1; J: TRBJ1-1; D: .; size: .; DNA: TGCGCCAGCGGCCGGGACGGAGTTCAGAACACTGAAGCTTTCTTT; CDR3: CASGRDGVQNTEAFF
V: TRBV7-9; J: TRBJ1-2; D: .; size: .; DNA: TGTGCCAGCAGCTTAGGACGATCCTTCTTCTATGGCTACACCTTC; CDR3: CASSLGRSFFYGYTF
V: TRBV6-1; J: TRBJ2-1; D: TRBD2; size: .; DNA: TGTGCCAGCAGTGATGAGGGACTAGCGGGGAATGAGCAGTTCTTC; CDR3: CASSDEGLAGNEQFF
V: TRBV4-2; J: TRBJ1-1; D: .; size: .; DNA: TGTGCCAGCAGCCATCCACAGACTGAAGCTTTCTTT; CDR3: CASSHPQTEAFF
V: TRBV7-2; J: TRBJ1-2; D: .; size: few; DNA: TGTGCCAACAGCTTAACCCCGGCAGGGGTTAACTATGGCTACACCTTC; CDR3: CANSLTPAGVNYGYTF
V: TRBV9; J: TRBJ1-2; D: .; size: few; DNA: TGTGCCGGCAGCGCACAAGGCACTAACTATGGCTACACCTTC; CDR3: CAGSAQGTNYGYTF
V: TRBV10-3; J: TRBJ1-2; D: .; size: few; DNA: TGTGCCACCGCGTCTGAGTTTAACTATGGCTACACCTTC; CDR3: CATASEFNYGYTF
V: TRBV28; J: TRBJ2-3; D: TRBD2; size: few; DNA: TGTGCCAGCAGTTTAATGGGGGGGAGCACAGATACGCAGTATTTT; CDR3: CASSLMGGSTDTQYF